These 31 T cell receptor beta chains were sequenced from one sample in a study of blood T cell repertoires in COVID-19. This table comes from immunoSEQ multiplex PCR, and its TCRdb copy is limited to in-frame clones, with some not included. The sample carries roughly 160,000 clones, approximately 84% recorded once. Input material: PBMCs or T cells enriched from blood (not recorded which). The receptors were gathered from a man aged 50 or older who had recovered from COVID-19.

The J gene is TRBJ2-3, the V gene TRBV6-2 or TRBV6-3; TRBD2 aligns across 10 bases. The germline gives CDR1 MNHEY, CDR2 SVGEGT. The length of the CDR3 is 15 residues. The ends lost 6 bases at V and 6 bases at J; junction bases unmatched: 9. The CDR3 DNA follows: TGTGCCAGCAGCGAAAGCGGGGGGGCAAGCGATACGCAGTATTTT. Translating it yields CASSESGGASDTQYF.

This clone was detected once. The identical CDR3 is also encoded by other nucleotide sequences in the sample. V gene TRBV5-1 combines with J gene TRBJ1-1, with no clear D. This CDR3 comprises 13 residues. Per germline, CDR1 SGHRS and CDR2 YFSETQ. V lost 0 bases and J lost 1, with 4 bases in between. Here the CDR3 reads CASSLDRNTEAFF. The CDR3 nucleotides are TGCGCCAGCAGCTTGGACAGGAACACTGAAGCTTTCTTT.

This clone appeared a few times. The chain links TRBV27 to TRBJ1-2; 11 bases are shared with TRBD1. This CDR3 has 18 amino acids. Germline V gene lookup returns CDR1 MNHEY and CDR2 SMNVEV (reference sequence). Trimming at V came to 5 bases and at J to 4 bases, leaving 15 bases not matched to a gene. CDR3 coding DNA: TGTGCCAGCAGTCGAGACCCGGGACAGGGGGTAAGAGGCTATGGCTACACCTTC. The encoded protein is CASSRDPGQGVRGYGYTF.

The genes are TRBV9 and TRBJ2-1; 13 nucleotides agree with TRBD2. J gave up 8 bases and V 4 bases, and 6 bases lay outside the gene matches. CDR1 and CDR2 from the germline V gene are SGDLS and YYNGEE. The CDR3 runs to 15 residues. In DNA form, the CDR3 reads TGTGCCAGCAGCAAACTAGCGGGGGGGCCGGATGAGCAGTTCTTC. Protein sequence: CASSKLAGGPDEQFF.

This clone appeared once. V usage is TRBV9 and J usage is TRBJ2-2, with 9 nucleotides matching TRBD2. The V gene's germline CDR1 is SGDLS and CDR2 YYNGEE. Trimming took 4 bases from V and 0 from J; bases not matched to a gene: 10. The CDR3 consists of 18 residues. The CDR3 DNA is TGTGCCAGCAGCCTGACCGGGGGACTAGCCTCGAACACCGGGGAGCTGTTTTTT. Translation gives CASSLTGGLASNTGELFF.

This chain uses TRBV5-1 with TRBJ1-2, with 7 bases that match TRBD1. Trimming at V came to 0 bases and at J to 8 bases, leaving 7 bases not matched to a gene. Germline CDR1 is SGHRS and CDR2 is YFSETQ. This CDR3 spans 14 amino acids. The CDR3 spells CASSLAMTGLGYTF. The CDR3, as DNA: TGCGCCAGCAGCTTGGCCATGACAGGGCTCGGCTACACCTTC.

This clone has a single count. The V call is TRBV5-1, the J call TRBJ2-7, with 10 positions matching TRBD1. The germline gives CDR1 SGHRS, CDR2 YFSETQ. The CDR3 has 17 amino acids. Trimming at V came to 3 bases and at J to 4 bases, leaving 13 bases not matched to a gene. This CDR3 reads CASSSQLGTGVFYEQYF. In nucleotides, the CDR3 is TGCGCCAGCAGCTCACAGCTTGGGACAGGGGTATTTTACGAGCAGTACTTC.

This sequence joins TRBV27 and TRBJ2-3, with 13 nucleotides matching TRBD2. CDR3 length equals 17 residues. CDR1 MNHEY and CDR2 SMNVEV come from the germline V gene (reference sequence). V shed 4 bases and J 5 bases; nucleotides not matched to a gene: 9. The CDR3: CASSSRLAGGGVDTQYF. The CDR3 DNA follows: TGTGCCAGCAGTTCAAGACTAGCGGGGGGAGGGGTAGATACGCAGTATTTT.

The chain employs TRBV5-1 and TRBJ2-2; the D gene is possibly TRBD1 (6 bases). In germline, CDR1 is SGHRS, CDR2 YFSETQ. The length of the CDR3 is 15 residues. Trimming took off 7 bases at V and 0 bases at J, with 13 bases between the two ends. The CDR3 coding sequence is TGCGCCAGCGTACAGGGAACTGCGAACACCGGGGAGCTGTTTTTT. This codes for CASVQGTANTGELFF. Based on the CDR3 plus reference TRBV5-1 and TRBJ2-2, the full variable domain is KAGVTQTPRYLIKTRGQQVTLSCSPISGHRSVSWYQQTPGQGLQFLFEYFSETQRNKGNFPGRFSGRQFSNSRSEMNVSTLELGDSALYLCASVQGTANTGELFFGEGSRLTVL.

The chain couples TRBV4-1 to TRBJ2-7; 13 bases are a match to TRBD2. The CDR3 runs to 16 residues. Germline CDR1 is MGHRA and CDR2 is YSYEKL. Trimming removed 4 bases from V and 6 bases from J; junction bases left unmatched: 9. In DNA, the CDR3 is TGCGCCAGCAGCCGAACCGCCGGACTAGCGGGGGCCGAGCAGTACTTC. Translated: CASSRTAGLAGAEQYF.

The chain has TRBV27 and TRBJ2-7, with 7 bases aligning to TRBD2. V dropped 5 bases and J dropped 3; count of bases not matched to a gene: 1. Germline V gives CDR1 MNHEY, CDR2 SMNVEV (reference sequence). This CDR3 has 12 amino acids. The chain's CDR3 is CASSRGGYEQYF. CDR3 in DNA: TGTGCCAGCAGTCGCGGGGGCTACGAGCAGTACTTC.

The chain recombines TRBV7-9 with TRBJ1-2; 9 nucleotides line up with TRBD1. The CDR3 extends over 13 amino acids. Germline CDR1 reads SEHNR; CDR2 reads FQNEAQ (reference sequence). V was clipped by 6 bases and J by 8 bases; unmatched bases: 7. DNA for the CDR3: TGTGCCAGCAGTCTACAGGGGGCTGGGGGCTACACCTTC. Translated, it gives CASSLQGAGGYTF.

The V call is TRBV5-6, the J call TRBJ2-5; TRBD2 matches 10 bases. Losses at the gene ends were 5 bases for V and 1 base for J; bases not matched to a gene: 5. Germline V gene sequence: CDR1 SGHDT, CDR2 YYEEEE. This CDR3 has 15 residues. The CDR3 region is CASSRGLAAQETQYF. CDR3 DNA: TGTGCCAGCAGTCGCGGACTAGCGGCCCAAGAGACCCAGTACTTC.

The chain has TRBV7-9 and TRBJ2-2, with 11 bases lining up with TRBD1. With V trimmed by 4 bases and J by 4 bases, 5 bases remained unmatched. Germline V gene data show CDR1 as SEHNR and CDR2 as FQNEAQ (reference sequence). The CDR3 covers 16 residues. The CDR3 DNA reads TGTGCCAGCAGCTCCAGGGACAGGGGGAGCACCGGGGAGCTGTTTTTT. Residues: CASSSRDRGSTGELFF.

This clone is a singleton in its sample. This chain links TRBV27 with TRBJ2-5; a weak D match, TRBD2 (6 bases). The CDR3 sequence is 15 residues long. V was cut by 3 bases and J by 5 bases, with 16 bases left in between. Germline lookup yields CDR1 MNHEY and CDR2 SMNVEV (reference sequence). The CDR3 spells CASSFGGTGLETQYF. CDR3 sequence (DNA): TGTGCCAGCAGTTTCGGGGGAACGGGTTTGGAGACCCAGTACTTC.

The chain combines TRBV7-2 with TRBJ1-5; D remains unclear. This CDR3 contains 15 residues. Trimming took 1 base from V and 1 from J, leaving 8 bases between them. The germline CDR1 and CDR2 sequences are SGHTA and FQGNSA. CDR3 DNA sequence: TGTGCCAGCAGCTTAGTCTGGGCCAGCAATCAGCCCCAGCATTTT. This translates into CASSLVWASNQPQHF.

This clone was found a few times. This sequence joins TRBV5-4 and TRBJ1-4, with TRBD1 identical over 7 bases. V gave up 7 bases and J gave up 2 bases; unmatched junction bases: 5. This CDR3 region has 14 residues. CDR1 is SGHNT and CDR2 is YYREEE in the germline V gene (reference sequence). CDR3 amino acids: CASRRGLTNEKLFF. DNA of the CDR3: TGTGCCAGCCGGAGGGGGCTGACTAATGAAAAACTGTTTTTT.

This clone came up once. The CDR3 region has the DNA TGTGCCAGCAGTGACCCGACAGGGGGCAACTATGGCTACACCTTC. Translation gives CASSDPTGGNYGYTF. The chain employs TRBV6-2 or TRBV6-3 and TRBJ1-2; 10 bases fit TRBD1. Germline values: CDR1 MNHEY, CDR2 SVGEGT. V lost 5 bases and J lost 2; bases outside the gene matches: 5. CDR3 length equals 15 residues.

The J gene is TRBJ1-3, the V gene TRBV28; 7 bases align to TRBD1. The CDR3 runs to 14 residues. The V gene end was trimmed by 8 bases and the J gene end by 4 bases; junction bases not matched to a gene: 8. CDR1 is MDHEN and CDR2 is SYDVKM in the germline V gene. The CDR3 nucleotides are TGTGCCAGCGCACCAGGGGGAAGCGGAAACACCATATATTTT. Its translation: CASAPGGSGNTIYF.

V is TRBV6-5 and J is TRBJ1-1, with 7 bases lining up with TRBD1. CDR3 length equals 13 residues. The ends lost 2 bases at V and 6 bases at J; junction bases unmatched: 3. Per the germline V gene, CDR1 is MNHEY and CDR2 is SVGAGI. The CDR3 region has the DNA TGTGCCAGCAGTTACAGAGGGACAGCTGAAGCTTTCTTT. Protein: CASSYRGTAEAFF.

This clone was counted only a few times. The V and J genes are TRBV2 and TRBJ2-5; D is perhaps TRBD1 (6 bases). CDR1 is SNHLY and CDR2 is FYNNEI in the germline V gene. The length of the CDR3 is 15 residues. Trimming removed 6 bases at V and 2 bases at J, with 16 bases between. The CDR3 sequence: CASSEQGTPQETQYF. Here the CDR3 DNA reads TGTGCCAGCAGCGAACAGGGAACTCCACAAGAGACCCAGTACTTC.

The V and J genes are TRBV5-6 and TRBJ1-4; a possible D gene is TRBD1 (5 bases). The V and J ends lost 0 bases and 8 bases respectively, with 14 bases between them. From germline, CDR1 is SGHDT and CDR2 YYEEEE. The CDR3 has 15 residues. In DNA form, the CDR3 reads TGTGCCAGCAGCTTGGGGCAGGGAATCGGGGAAAAACTGTTTTTT. This gives the protein CASSLGQGIGEKLFF. The whole variable domain, filled in from reference TRBV5-6 and TRBJ1-4, reads DAGVTQSPTHLIKTRGQQVTLRCSPKSGHDTVSWYQQALGQGPQFIFQYYEEEERQRGNFPDRFSGHQFPNYSSELNVNALLLGDSALYLCASSLGQGIGEKLFFGSGTQLSVL.

The chain has TRBV3-1 (or the pseudogene TRBV3-2) and TRBJ1-2, with D unresolved. The germline V and J ends were trimmed by 1 base and 3 bases, with 9 bases remaining between them. CDR3 length equals 14 residues. Germline V lookup: CDR1 LGHDT, CDR2 YNNKEL (reference sequence). As DNA, the CDR3 is TGTGCCAGCAGCCAAGCCCCAGGCCACTATGGCTACACCTTC. Its protein product is CASSQAPGHYGYTF.

V is TRBV7-9 and J is TRBJ2-3, with 9 bases identical to TRBD1. The junction had 3 bases not matched to a gene; V was cut back by 3 bases and J by 2 bases. This CDR3 has 15 amino acids. Germline V CDR1 and CDR2: SEHNR, FQNEAQ (reference sequence). CDR3 in amino acids: CASSFGTGYTDTQYF. The CDR3 nucleotides read TGTGCCAGCAGCTTCGGGACAGGGTACACAGATACGCAGTATTTT.

This rearrangement joins TRBV5-6 to TRBJ1-3, with TRBD1 matching 9 bases. The CDR3 is 15 amino acids. The V segment lost 3 bases and the J segment 2 bases; nucleotides outside the gene matches: 3. Germline lookup yields CDR1 SGHDT and CDR2 YYEEEE. The CDR3 DNA reads TGTGCCAGCAGCTGGACAGGGGATACTGGAAACACCATATATTTT. It specifies CASSWTGDTGNTIYF.

V and J are TRBV20-1 and TRBJ1-2; no firm D call. V was pared by 3 bases and J by 6 bases, with 11 bases between. The CDR3 totals 12 residues. Germline V lookup: CDR1 DFQATT, CDR2 SNEGSKA (reference sequence). CDR3 bases: TGCAGTGCTAGTGTCGGGATTCATGGCTACACCTTC. This translates into CSASVGIHGYTF.

CDR3 nucleotides: TGCGCCAGCAGCCAAGATAGGGGCAAGGAGCCCCAGCATTTT. Amino acids: CASSQDRGKEPQHF. V usage is TRBV4-1 and J usage is TRBJ1-5; tentative D call: TRBD1 (5 bases). The V gene's germline CDR1 is MGHRA and CDR2 YSYEKL. The CDR3 extends over 14 amino acids. Trimming stripped 0 bases from V and 8 bases from J, with 11 bases between.

The chain links TRBV9 to TRBJ1-4; D gene ambiguous. V was cut by 4 bases and J by 5 bases, with 15 bases left in between. CDR1 and CDR2 (germline): SGDLS, YYNGEE. This CDR3 comprises 15 residues. DNA for the CDR3: TGTGCCAGCAGCTCAAGACACCGCCCCAATGAAAAACTGTTTTTT. This gives the protein CASSSRHRPNEKLFF. Variable domain in full (rest from reference TRBV9 and TRBJ1-4): DSGVTQTPKHLITATGQRVTLRCSPRSGDLSVYWYQQSLDQGLQFLIQYYNGEERAKGNILERFSAQQFPDLHSELNLSSLELGDSALYFCASSSRHRPNEKLFFGSGTQLSVL.

This chain uses TRBV7-8 with TRBJ1-4; D is undetermined. Trimming shortened V by 3 bases and J by 5 bases, and 16 bases separated the two germline ends. Looked up from germline, CDR1 is SGHVS and CDR2 is FQNEAQ. The CDR3 has 16 amino acids. CDR3 nucleotides: TGTGCCAGCAGCTTGGGTGGGTGGTCAGCGAATGAAAAACTGTTTTTT. It translates to CASSLGGWSANEKLFF.

This clone was recorded a few times. The chain recombines TRBV4-2 with TRBJ2-7; 9 nucleotides line up with TRBD1. This CDR3 is 14 amino acids long. The V gene's germline CDR1 is LGHNA and CDR2 YNFKEQ. The J segment lost 1 base and the V segment lost 4 bases, leaving 2 bases of the junction unmatched. This chain's CDR3 is CASSRTGESYEQYF. DNA of the CDR3: TGTGCCAGCAGCCGGACAGGGGAATCCTACGAGCAGTACTTC.

The chain combines TRBV30 with TRBJ1-5; D unclear. V was shortened by 0 bases and J by 6 bases, with 12 bases between the two germline ends. CDR3 length: 14 residues. The germline gives CDR1 GTSNPN, CDR2 SVGIG (reference sequence). Here the CDR3 DNA reads TGTGCCTGGAGTGTACACGAGGGAACTCAGCCCCAGCATTTT. This sequence encodes CAWSVHEGTQPQHF.